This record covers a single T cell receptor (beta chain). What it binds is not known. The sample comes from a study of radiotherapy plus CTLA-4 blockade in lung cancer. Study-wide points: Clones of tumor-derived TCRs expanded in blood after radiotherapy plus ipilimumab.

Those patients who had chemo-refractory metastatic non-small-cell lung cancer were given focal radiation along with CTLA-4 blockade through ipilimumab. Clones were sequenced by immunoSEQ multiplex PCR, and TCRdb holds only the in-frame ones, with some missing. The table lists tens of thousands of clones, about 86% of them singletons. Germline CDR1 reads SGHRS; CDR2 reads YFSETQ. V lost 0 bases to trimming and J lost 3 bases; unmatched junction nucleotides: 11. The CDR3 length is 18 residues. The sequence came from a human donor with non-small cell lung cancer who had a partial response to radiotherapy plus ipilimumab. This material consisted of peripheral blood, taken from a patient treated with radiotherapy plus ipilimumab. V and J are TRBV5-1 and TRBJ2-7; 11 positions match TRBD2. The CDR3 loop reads CASSLGGPVGLAGYEQYF. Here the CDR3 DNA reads TGCGCCAGCAGCTTGGGGGGTCCGGTCGGACTAGCGGGCTACGAGCAGTACTTC. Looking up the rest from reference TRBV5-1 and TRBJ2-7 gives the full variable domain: KAGVTQTPRYLIKTRGQQVTLSCSPISGHRSVSWYQQTPGQGLQFLFEYFSETQRNKGNFPGRFSGRQFSNSRSEMNVSTLELGDSALYLCASSLGGPVGLAGYEQYFGPGTRLTVT.